One sample yielded the 18 T cell receptor beta chains listed below, sequenced in a study of T cells after yellow fever vaccination. Each CDR3 protein is one row after TCRdb ran MiXCR on the 5' RACE reads. Here the sample spans 350,000 or so distinct CDR3 sequences, less than 9.5% being singletons. Source: PBMCs, taken around 45 days after the first yellow fever vaccination. All receptors derive from a man between 18 and 35 years old who received the YFV17D yellow fever vaccine.

This sequence joins TRBV7-2 and TRBJ2-5; 10 bases map to TRBD2. This CDR3 is built from 15 residues. V shed 5 bases and J 5 bases; nucleotides not matched to a gene: 8. In germline, CDR1 is SGHTA, CDR2 FQGNSA. The CDR3 region is CASSQSGGARETQYF. Here the CDR3 DNA reads TGTGCCAGCAGCCAGAGCGGGGGGGCGCGGGAGACCCAGTACTTC. The full variable domain, rest sourced from reference TRBV7-2 and TRBJ2-5, is GAGVSQSPSNKVTEKGKDVELRCDPISGHTALYWYRQSLGQGLEFLIYFQGNSAPDKSGLPSDRFSAERTGGSVSTLTIQRTQQEDSAVYLCASSQSGGARETQYFGPGTRLLVL.

The chain has TRBV5-1 and TRBJ2-5; 12 nucleotides agree with TRBD2. The CDR3 consists of 15 residues. The germline CDR1 and CDR2 sequences are SGHRS and YFSETQ. V lost 3 bases and J lost 2; bases outside the gene matches: 2. CDR3 bases: TGCGCCAGCAGCTGGGGGACTAGCGGGCAAGAGACCCAGTACTTC. This translates into CASSWGTSGQETQYF.

This clonotype was seen a few times. This sequence joins TRBV6-5 and TRBJ1-1; the D gene is possibly TRBD1 (5 bases). The CDR3 runs to 15 residues. The V end lost 6 bases, the J end lost 1 base, and 15 bases lay between the germline ends. Germline V gives CDR1 MNHEY, CDR2 SVGAGI. CDR3 amino acids: CASRYTGTGNTEAFF. For the CDR3, the DNA is TGTGCCAGCAGATACACCGGGACTGGGAACACTGAAGCTTTCTTT.

This clonotype was found a few times. The V call is TRBV20-1, the J call TRBJ2-3, with TRBD2 matching over 7 bases. The germline V gene has CDR1 DFQATT and CDR2 SNEGSKA (reference sequence). The junction had 10 bases not matched to a gene; V was cut back by 5 bases and J by 2 bases. The CDR3 loop spans 15 amino acids. The DNA of the CDR3 is TGCAGTGCTCCCCCCCCCGGGGGGAACACAGATACGCAGTATTTT. This encodes CSAPPPGGNTDTQYF.

This clonotype was found a few times. The chain recombines TRBV6-2 or TRBV6-3 with TRBJ2-6, with 7 bases that match TRBD1. Unmatched junction bases numbered 2, after V lost 6 bases and J lost 0 bases. Germline loops: CDR1 MNHEY, CDR2 SVGEGT. This CDR3 has 15 amino acids. This CDR3 reads CASRGTVSGANVLTF. DNA for the CDR3: TGTGCCAGCAGGGGGACAGTCTCTGGGGCCAACGTCCTGACTTTC.

J is TRBJ2-7 and V is TRBV15, with 7 positions matching TRBD1. Germline loops: CDR1 LNHNV, CDR2 YYDKDF (reference sequence). The trim removed 5 bases at V and 4 bases at J, leaving 11 bases unmatched. The CDR3 has 15 residues. CDR3 in DNA: TGTGCCACCAGCCCAGACAGGGTCAGGTTGTACGAGCAGTACTTC. It specifies CATSPDRVRLYEQYF.

The chain uses TRBV11-2 and TRBJ1-2, with no clear D. V gave up 2 bases and J gave up 3 bases, with 7 bases separating them. Germline loops: CDR1 SGHAT, CDR2 FQNNGV. This CDR3 is built from 13 residues. The CDR3 DNA reads TGTGCCAGCAGCTTAAGTGACGACTATGGCTACACCTTC. Translated: CASSLSDDYGYTF.

In this sample, this clonotype turned up a few times. The chain carries TRBV30 and TRBJ2-5; a weak D match, TRBD1 (6 bases). Trimming took 1 base from V and 5 from J, leaving 8 bases between them. Germline CDR1 GTSNPN, CDR2 SVGIG (reference sequence). This CDR3 comprises 12 residues. The CDR3 here is CAWSGDRETQYF. DNA for the CDR3: TGTGCCTGGAGTGGTGACAGGGAGACCCAGTACTTC.

CDR3 sequence (DNA): TGCAGTGCTAGAGGGGGTAGCGGAGCCTACGAGCAGTACGTC. Amino acid sequence: CSARGGSGAYEQYV. The chain has TRBV20-1 and TRBJ2-7; weak D call: TRBD2 (6 bases). This CDR3 is built from 14 residues. V gave up 1 base and J gave up 2 bases, with 12 bases separating them. Germline V gives CDR1 DFQATT, CDR2 SNEGSKA (reference sequence).

This chain uses TRBV20-1 with TRBJ1-2, with no clear D. The germline V and J ends were trimmed by 1 base and 8 bases, with 17 bases remaining between them. The CDR3 runs to 14 residues. Germline V gene data show CDR1 as DFQATT and CDR2 as SNEGSKA (reference sequence). CDR3 amino acids: CSARAPNGEGGYTF. The CDR3 DNA sequence: TGCAGTGCTAGAGCCCCCAACGGGGAAGGCGGCTACACCTTC.

The chain uses TRBV15 and TRBJ2-1, with TRBD1 matching 7 bases. J lost 2 bases, V lost 4 bases, and 11 bases had no gene match. This CDR3 contains 17 residues. Germline V gives CDR1 LNHNV, CDR2 YYDKDF (reference sequence). CDR3 DNA sequence: TGTGCCACCAGCAAAACCCTTCGACAGGGAGCCTACAATGAGCAGTTCTTC. Protein sequence: CATSKTLRQGAYNEQFF.

The chain links TRBV7-9 to TRBJ2-7; D is possibly TRBD1 (6 bases). V was clipped by 1 base and J by 1 base, with 8 bases between them. Germline assignment: CDR1 SEHNR and CDR2 FQNEAQ (reference sequence). This CDR3 has 14 residues. The CDR3 reads CASSLVTGSYEQYF. The CDR3 region has the DNA TGTGCCAGCAGCTTAGTAACAGGGTCCTACGAGCAGTACTTC.

This clonotype was counted ten times or more. The chain joins TRBV7-9 to TRBJ2-7, with a weak D call TRBD1 (6 bases). The CDR3 runs 13 residues. Per the germline V gene, CDR1 is SEHNR and CDR2 is FQNEAQ (reference sequence). V was pared by 1 base and J by 13 bases, with 17 bases between. The CDR3: CASSLDQGTGPYF. CDR3 sequence (DNA): TGTGCCAGCAGCTTAGATCAAGGTACAGGGCCCTACTTC.

This chain links TRBV4-1 with TRBJ2-7, with TRBD2 matching 11 bases. CDR3 length equals 16 residues. Looked up from germline, CDR1 is MGHRA and CDR2 is YSYEKL. With V trimmed by 0 bases and J by 2 bases, 3 bases remained unmatched. For the CDR3, the DNA is TGCGCCAGCAGCCAAGAGGGACTAGCGGAGACCTACGAGCAGTACTTC. It codes for CASSQEGLAETYEQYF.

This clonotype was found a few times. The chain carries TRBV20-1 and TRBJ2-1; 12 nucleotides match TRBD1. This CDR3 has 15 residues. V lost 3 bases and J lost 6; bases outside the gene matches: 6. The germline CDR1 and CDR2 sequences are DFQATT and SNEGSKA (reference sequence). CDR3 DNA: TGCAGTGCTAGCTCCCGGGACAGGGGGCTCAATGAGCAGTTCTTC. It translates to CSASSRDRGLNEQFF.

The rearrangement links TRBV6-2 or TRBV6-3 to TRBJ2-3; D is possibly TRBD2 (5 bases). Trimming removed 2 bases from V and 11 bases from J, with 11 bases in between. This CDR3 is 12 amino acids long. CDR1 and CDR2 (germline): MNHEY, SVGEGT. DNA for the CDR3: TGTGCCAGCAGTTACGAAGCCGGGATGCAGTATTTT. It specifies CASSYEAGMQYF.

This clonotype was found a few times. This chain joins TRBV6-1 and TRBJ1-5; no clear D. Per the germline V gene, CDR1 is MNHNS and CDR2 is SASEGT. V shed 4 bases and J shed 5 bases, with 9 bases lying between them. The CDR3 sequence is 13 residues long. CDR3 protein: CASSGRWDQPQHF. The CDR3 DNA is TGTGCCAGCAGTGGACGGTGGGATCAGCCCCAGCATTTT.

This clonotype was seen more than once but under ten times. The chain carries TRBV7-2 and TRBJ1-4; 7 bases agree with TRBD1. Germline CDR1 reads SGHTA; CDR2 reads FQGNSA. V trimming: 4 bases; J trimming: 4 bases; junction bases outside the gene matches: 3. The CDR3 contains 14 residues. CDR3 sequence: CASSWDRNNEKLFF. The CDR3 nucleotides are TGTGCCAGCAGCTGGGACAGAAATAATGAAAAACTGTTTTTT.